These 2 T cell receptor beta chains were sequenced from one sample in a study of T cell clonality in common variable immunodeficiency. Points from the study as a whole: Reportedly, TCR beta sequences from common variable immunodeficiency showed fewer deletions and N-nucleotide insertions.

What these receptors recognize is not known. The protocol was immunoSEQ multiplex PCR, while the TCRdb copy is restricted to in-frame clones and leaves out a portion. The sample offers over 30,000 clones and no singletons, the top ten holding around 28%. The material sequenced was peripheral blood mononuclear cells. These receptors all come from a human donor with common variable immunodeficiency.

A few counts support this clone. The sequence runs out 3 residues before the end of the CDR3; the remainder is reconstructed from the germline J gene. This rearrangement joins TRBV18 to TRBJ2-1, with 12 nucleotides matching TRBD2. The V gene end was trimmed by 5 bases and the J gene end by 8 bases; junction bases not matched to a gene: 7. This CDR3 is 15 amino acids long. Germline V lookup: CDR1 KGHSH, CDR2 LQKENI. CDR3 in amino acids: CASSELAGGPHEQFF. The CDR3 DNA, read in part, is TGTGCCAGCTCAGAGCTAGCGGGAGGGCCCCATGAG.

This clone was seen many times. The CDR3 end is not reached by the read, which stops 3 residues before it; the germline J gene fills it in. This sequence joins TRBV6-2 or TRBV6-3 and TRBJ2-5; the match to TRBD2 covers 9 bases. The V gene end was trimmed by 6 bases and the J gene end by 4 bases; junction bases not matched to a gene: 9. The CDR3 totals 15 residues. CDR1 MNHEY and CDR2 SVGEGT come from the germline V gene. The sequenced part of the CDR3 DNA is TGTGCCAGCAGGGCTAGCGGGATTGGATTAGAGACC. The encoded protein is CASRASGIGLET. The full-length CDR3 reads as CASRASGIGLETQYF.